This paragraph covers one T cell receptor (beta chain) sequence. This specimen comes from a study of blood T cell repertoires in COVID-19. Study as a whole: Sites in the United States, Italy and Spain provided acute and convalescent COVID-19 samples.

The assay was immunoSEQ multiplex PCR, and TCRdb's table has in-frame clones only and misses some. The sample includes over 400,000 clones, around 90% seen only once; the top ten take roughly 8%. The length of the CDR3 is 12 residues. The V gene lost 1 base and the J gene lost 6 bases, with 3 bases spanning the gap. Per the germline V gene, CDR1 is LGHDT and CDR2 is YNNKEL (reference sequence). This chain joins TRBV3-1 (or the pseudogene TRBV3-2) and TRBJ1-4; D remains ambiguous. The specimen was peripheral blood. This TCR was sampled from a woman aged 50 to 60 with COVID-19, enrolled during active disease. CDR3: CASSQADEKLFF. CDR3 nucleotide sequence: TGTGCCAGCAGCCAAGCTGATGAAAAACTGTTTTTT.